The T cell receptor beta chain described here comes from a study of neoadjuvant anti-PD-1 for oral cavity cancer. About the study: Patients without progression got a fourth dose around day 43.

A single count supports this clone. The CDR3 extends over 16 amino acids. Trimming left V 4 bases short and J 4 bases short, with 15 bases between. Germline CDR1 SGDLS, CDR2 YYNGEE. Generated by immunoSEQ multiplex PCR, the TCRdb table keeps only in-frame clones and is missing some. The sample includes some 15,000 clones, 55% to 70% seen only once; the top ten take about 2.6%. The input for sequencing was PBMCs, taken before nivolumab (anti-PD-1) treatment. This TCR derives from a person aged 35 to 85 with oral cavity squamous cell carcinoma. This chain connects TRBV9 to TRBJ2-6; D uncertain. The CDR3 sequence: CASSPSSTAGANVLTF. In DNA, the CDR3 is TGTGCCAGCAGCCCCAGTTCGACTGCCGGGGCCAACGTCCTGACTTTC.